Sequencing of this TCR beta chain was carried out in a study of human T cells and chemical hapten exposure. Turning to the study itself: Chiefly female patients presented with alopecia areata, totalis or universalis.

The CDR3 spans 15 residues. Trimming took 6 bases from V and 0 from J; bases not matched to a gene: 9. Germline CDR1 DFQATT, CDR2 SNEGSKA (reference sequence). MiXCR was run by TCRdb on the RACE reads, yielding one entry per CDR3 protein. The profile covers fewer than 300,000 distinct CDR3 sequences, with 7% to 10% appearing a single time and around 2.5% taken by the ten largest. Time point reported: pre-sensitization, week 0. Noted treatment: therapeutic diphenylcyclopropenone sensitization with weekly scalp DPC. The authors' total RNA extraction used unfractionated whole blood. The rearrangement uses TRBV20-1 and TRBJ2-7, with 9 bases fitting TRBD1. The material was whole blood, obtained in connection with sensitization to the hapten diphenylcyclopropenone (DPC). The clonotype comes from a woman aged 40 to 55 with alopecia areata. Some clones in this sample may be carry-over from other donors' samples. The CDR3 nucleotides are TGCAGTGCAGTGAGCCGGGACAGGGACTCCTACGAGCAGTACTTC. Its translation: CSAVSRDRDSYEQYF.